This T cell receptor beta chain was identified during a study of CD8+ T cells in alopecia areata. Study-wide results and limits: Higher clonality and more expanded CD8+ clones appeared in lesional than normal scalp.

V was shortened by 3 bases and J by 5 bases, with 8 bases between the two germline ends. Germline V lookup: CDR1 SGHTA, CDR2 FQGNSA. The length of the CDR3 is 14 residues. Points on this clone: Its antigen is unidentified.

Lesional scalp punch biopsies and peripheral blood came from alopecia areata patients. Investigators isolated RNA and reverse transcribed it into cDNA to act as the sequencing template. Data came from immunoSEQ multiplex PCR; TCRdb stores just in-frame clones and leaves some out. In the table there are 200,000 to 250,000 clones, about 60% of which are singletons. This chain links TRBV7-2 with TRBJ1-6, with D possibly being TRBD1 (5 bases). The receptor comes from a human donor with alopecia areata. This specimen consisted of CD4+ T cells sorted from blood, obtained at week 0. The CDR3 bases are TGTGCCAGCAGCTTGGGGACCCATAATTCACCCCTCCACTTT. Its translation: CASSLGTHNSPLHF.